This T cell receptor (beta chain) was captured in a study of early T cells in non-severe SARS-CoV-2 infection. About the research overall: The sequenced material was bulk RNA from unsorted whole blood, and its chains were unpaired. Study-level results: VDJdb matching favored anti-spike CD8 responses, missing private and CD4 specificities.

This clonotype was counted a few times. The target antigen is unknown. This CDR3 has 12 amino acids. Deletions cut 0 bases from V and 11 bases from J, with 10 bases between. Looked up from germline, CDR1 is MDHEN and CDR2 is SYDVKM. Unique molecular identifiers tagged individual cDNA molecules. One entry per CDR3 protein results from TCRdb running MiXCR on the 5' RACE reads. The sample yields over 50,000 distinct CDR3 sequences, roughly 10% seen once. V usage is TRBV28 and J usage is TRBJ1-1; D gene ambiguous. The sample was whole blood. This TCR derives from an adult who was a healthcare worker with PCR-confirmed SARS-CoV-2 infection or an uninfected control (not recorded which). The DNA of the CDR3 is TGTGCCAGCAGTTTATGGGGGTCCCACGCTTTCTTT. It specifies CASSLWGSHAFF.